This TCR beta chain was recorded in a study of TIL therapy for anti-PD-1-resistant metastatic lung cancer. As for the study in general: Tumors were harvested before any PD-1/PD-L1 blockade. Median patient age was 54, ranging roughly 38-85 years. Most patients had lung adenocarcinoma; several tumors were EGFR-mutant, two ALK-rearranged; half smoked currently or formerly. Median tumor mutation burden was roughly 1.4 mutations per megabase.

V gave up 7 bases and J gave up 9 bases, with 13 bases separating them. This CDR3 contains 13 residues. The time point here: pre-treatment sample, taken before nivolumab and TIL therapy. This clone was found a few times. The libraries were made with immunoSEQ v3. Only in-frame clones appear in the TCRdb table, and some are missing; sequencing was by immunoSEQ multiplex PCR. The sample gives about 60,000 clones, about nine tenths of which show up once; 2.6% is in the top ten. The receptor was isolated from a person between 25 and 79 years old with non-small cell lung cancer. The source material was blood, sampled at baseline. This rearrangement joins TRBV12-3 or TRBV12-4 to TRBJ1-6, with D perhaps TRBD1 (6 bases). The CDR3 sequence: CASTTGGPSPLHF. The DNA for the CDR3 is TGTGCCAGCACCACGGGGGGGCCTTCACCCCTCCACTTT.